This TCR beta chain was identified in a study of metastatic and nonmetastatic thyroid tumors. Overall study context: Comparative analysis of repertoires was undertaken across blood and tumor or nodule tissue obtained from malignant and benign thyroid patients. Findings and limits, study-wide: Reportedly, malignant thyroid tumors had significantly higher TCR beta diversity than benign nodules, in blood and tumor.

Patients were all untreated before their thyroid surgery. This clone was seen repeatedly, ten times or more. The antigen is unknown. The authors' processing: The authors used CDR3 differences across clinicopathological groups to build a distant-metastasis classifier for papillary thyroid cancer. TCRdb re-called the PCR reads with MiXCR. The V and J calls here are based on TCRdb, not the publication. The sample includes 15,000 or so clones, almost 30% of them seen just once. This TCR was recovered from a female donor with papillary thyroid cancer or a benign thyroid nodule (not recorded which). Some clones in this sample may be carry-over from other donors' samples. The sample was blood.

The CDR3 nucleotides are TGTGCCAGCAGCTTGGGGACTGGAGAGACCCAGTACTTC. Protein: CASSLGTGETQYF. The chain couples TRBV7-9 to TRBJ2-5; TRBD2 might be the D (6 bases). V was cut by 3 bases and J by 4 bases, with 9 bases left in between. From germline, CDR1 is SEHNR and CDR2 FQNEAQ (reference sequence). This CDR3 spans 13 amino acids.